Listed below are T cell receptor beta chains from one sample, sequenced in a study of cytomegalovirus exposure and HLA in healthy donors. The method was immunoSEQ multiplex PCR; TCRdb's version includes in-frame clones alone and lacks a portion of them. The repertoire consists of roughly 93,000 clones, with 76% occurring once and the leading ten covering about 2.9%. The sample comprised PBMCs. The receptors originated from a man between 40 and 49 years old in good health and CMV-seronegative. Each CDR3 is given with its conserved first and last residue. The D gene is left open where the match is weak. A row's size may be missing; if present it is once, few, many or a size class.

cdr3_aa | cdr3_nt | cdr3_length | d_call | j_call | clone_size | v_call
CSSSPRTGGGTGELFF | TGTTCCAGCAGCCCCAGGACAGGGGGAGGGACCGGGGAGCTGTTTTTT | 16 | TRBD1 | TRBJ2-2 | . | TRBV7-9
CASSFEGVTDTQYF | TGTGCCAGCAGTTTCGAGGGGGTAACAGATACGCAGTATTTT | 14 | . | TRBJ2-3 | . | TRBV27
CASSLAGAGALSYNEQFF | TGTGCCAGCAGCTTAGCGGGGGCAGGGGCACTCTCCTACAATGAGCAGTTCTTC | 18 | . | TRBJ2-1 | . | TRBV7-2
CASSSVDRDNEKLFF | TGTGCCAGCAGTTCCGTAGACAGGGATAATGAAAAACTGTTTTTT | 15 | TRBD1 | TRBJ1-4 | once | TRBV6-6
CASSRGLGNTEAFF | TGTGCCAGCAGTCGGGGGTTGGGGAACACTGAAGCTTTCTTT | 14 | . | TRBJ1-1 | . | TRBV27
CASSPWEGSTDTQYF | TGTGCCAGCAGCCCCTGGGAGGGGAGCACAGATACGCAGTATTTT | 15 | TRBD2 | TRBJ2-3 | . | TRBV14
CASNSGVMNTEAFF | TGTGCCAGCAACTCGGGGGTAATGAACACTGAAGCTTTCTTT | 14 | . | TRBJ1-1 | . | TRBV7-2
CASSSRQNYEQYF | TGTGCCAGCAGCTCCAGACAGAACTACGAGCAGTACTTC | 13 | . | TRBJ2-7 | . | TRBV7-2
CASSPDSYNEQFF | TGTGCCAGCAGCCCGGACAGTTACAATGAGCAGTTCTTC | 13 | . | TRBJ2-1 | once | TRBV7-7
CASSLSQGGTEAFF | TGTGCCAGCAGTTTGAGTCAGGGCGGTACTGAAGCTTTCTTT | 14 | . | TRBJ1-1 | once | TRBV6-1
CASSLETPRDEQYF | TGTGCCAGCAGCTTGGAAACTCCTCGGGACGAGCAGTACTTC | 14 | . | TRBJ2-7 | once | TRBV5-6
CSGDRLSTEAFF | TGCAGCGGTGACAGGTTGAGCACTGAAGCTTTCTTT | 12 | . | TRBJ1-1 | few | TRBV29-1
CASSRLPTGNTEAFF | TGCGCCAGCAGCCGCCTTCCGACAGGGAACACTGAAGCTTTCTTT | 15 | . | TRBJ1-1 | few | TRBV5-1
CASGGLNQPQHF | TGTGCCAGCGGGGGGCTCAATCAGCCCCAGCATTTT | 12 | . | TRBJ1-5 | few | TRBV19
CASSPISGTGSYEQYF | TGTGCCAGCAGCCCAATCAGTGGGACAGGGTCCTACGAGCAGTACTTC | 16 | TRBD1 | TRBJ2-7 | . | TRBV7-8
CASSLVGTGGGETQYF | TGCGCCAGCAGCTTGGTGGGAACAGGGGGGGGAGAGACCCAGTACTTC | 16 | . | TRBJ2-5 | once | TRBV5-1
CASTRTGGADTQYF | TGTGCCAGCACCAGGACAGGGGGCGCGGATACGCAGTATTTT | 14 | TRBD1 | TRBJ2-3 | . | TRBV27
CASSYSGGGAKGEQFF | TGTGCCAGCAGTTACTCTGGCGGGGGGGCGAAAGGTGAGCAGTTCTTC | 16 | TRBD2 | TRBJ2-1 | . | TRBV6-5
CASSDDSRAPLHF | TGTGCCAGCAGCGACGACAGCCGGGCACCCCTCCACTTT | 13 | . | TRBJ1-6 | . | TRBV11-3
CASSVVTGGYGYTF | TGTGCCAGCAGCGTAGTAACAGGTGGCTATGGCTACACCTTC | 14 | . | TRBJ1-2 | . | TRBV9
CSVVTATGEQYF | TGCAGCGTTGTTACGGCTACGGGCGAGCAGTACTTC | 12 | . | TRBJ2-7 | . | TRBV29-1
CASSLVFQGNSPLHF | TGTGCCAGCAGCTTGGTGTTCCAGGGGAATTCACCCCTCCACTTT | 15 | . | TRBJ1-6 | . | TRBV5-4
CASSLFRTYEQYF | TGTGCCAGCAGCTTATTTCGGACATACGAGCAGTACTTC | 13 | . | TRBJ2-7 | few | TRBV11-2